The 6 T cell receptor beta chains reported below all come from one sample, sequenced in a study of vaccination and CD4 T cells after COVID-19. The antigens these receptors bind are not known. As to treatment: approximately 11-day PBMC culture with coronavirus spike peptide pools or control peptides (ViraFEST assay). CD4+ T cells that had been cultured provided DNA sequenced with the Oncomine TCR Beta short-read assay. Using its own MiXCR run on the PCR reads, TCRdb lists one record per CDR3 protein. Of about 30,000 distinct CDR3 sequences in the sample, approximately 60% are singletons; the top ten hold less than 20%. The sequenced sample was CD4+ T cells from blood, cultured in vitro, obtained after SARS-CoV-2 vaccination. All receptors come from a human donor who received a COVID-19 vaccine.

The chain uses TRBV21-1 and TRBJ2-3; the D call of TRBD2 is as the table states it, not checked on the DNA. TRBV21-1 is shown as a pseudogene. The CDR3 loop spans 15 amino acids. The CDR3 DNA follows: TGTGCCAGCAGCAAAGCGCCGGGACTAACAGATACGCAGTATTTT. Its protein is CASSKAPGLTDTQYF.

The chain has TRBV20-1 and TRBJ2-3, with 11 nucleotides matching TRBD2. V lost 5 bases to trimming and J lost 2 bases; unmatched junction nucleotides: 3. The CDR3 loop spans 14 amino acids. Germline V gene data show CDR1 as DFQATT and CDR2 as SNEGSKA (reference sequence). CDR3 in amino acids: CSASSGGFTDTQYF. Here the CDR3 DNA reads TGCAGTGCTTCTAGCGGGGGGTTCACAGATACGCAGTATTTT.

This clonotype was detected a few times. The chain is built from TRBV11-2 and TRBJ2-7, with no clear D. CDR1 and CDR2 from the germline V gene are SGHAT and FQNNGV. The CDR3 has 12 amino acids. The ends were cut back, 5 bases at V and 2 bases at J, with 7 bases in the middle. In DNA, the CDR3 is TGTGCCAGCAGCCAAACAGCCTACGAGCAGTACTTC. Translating gives CASSQTAYEQYF.

J is TRBJ2-2 and V is TRBV19; D is possibly TRBD1 (7 bases). The CDR3 is 18 amino acids. Germline assignment: CDR1 LNHDA and CDR2 SQIVND (reference sequence). Trimming cost V 4 bases and J 6 bases, with 24 bases left between them. CDR3 sequence: CASSRNKSGGRIPGELFF. The CDR3 bases are TGTGCCAGTAGTAGGAATAAATCAGGGGGGCGCATTCCCGGGGAGCTGTTTTTT. Complete variable domain (other parts from reference TRBV19 and TRBJ2-2): DGGITQSPKYLFRKEGQNVTLSCEQNLNHDAMYWYRQDPGQGLRLIYYSQIVNDFQKGDIAEGYSVSREKKESFPLTVTSAQKNPTAFYLCASSRNKSGGRIPGELFFGEGSRLTVL.

The chain has TRBV19 and TRBJ2-3; TRBD2 agrees at 8 bases. The CDR3 consists of 16 residues. V lost 3 bases and J lost 0; bases outside the gene matches: 5. Germline CDR1 and CDR2: LNHDA and SQIVND (reference sequence). The CDR3 DNA reads TGTGCCAGTAGTATTCGGCGGGGGGTTAGCACAGATACGCAGTATTTT. Translation: CASSIRRGVSTDTQYF.

This clonotype was found a few times. This sequence joins TRBV7-9 and TRBJ2-5; D perhaps matches TRBD1 (5 bases). This CDR3 is built from 13 residues. In germline, CDR1 is SEHNR, CDR2 FQNEAQ (reference sequence). Trimming cost V 6 bases and J 5 bases, with 13 bases left between them. The CDR3 region has the DNA TGTGCCAGCAGTCCAAGGGGCTCGGAGACCCAGTACTTC. This encodes CASSPRGSETQYF.